The clone carrying this TCR beta chain was recorded a few times. Antigen unknown. The data were obtained in a study of regulatory T cells in long-lasting Graves disease. Study-wide results and caveats: Accuracy was possibly reduced by small sample size. Patients with persistent disease showed a bias toward TRBV28, TRBJ1-2 and TRBJ2-5.

With iRepertoire HTBI primers and Arm-PCR of CDR3 regions, TCR beta libraries were built. TCRdb reprocessed the multiplex PCR reads with MiXCR, giving one entry per CDR3 protein. The table includes 200,000 to 250,000 distinct CDR3 sequences, roughly 20% detected once. Germline CDR1 is KGHDR and CDR2 is SFDVKD. V was clipped by 3 bases and J by 0 bases; unmatched bases: 3. The CDR3 is made up of 16 amino acids. As to time point: newly diagnosed GD, antithyroid drugs for less than 3 months. PBMC-extracted RNA yielded the TCR library. The sample was also reused in another study, on T cells in Graves' hyperthyroidism and ophthalmopathy.

The source is a woman aged 25 to 39 with Graves disease. This specimen was peripheral blood mononuclear cells (PBMCs), taken at new diagnosis, from a patient treated with antithyroid drugs. The gene calls are TRBV24-1 and TRBJ2-3; 9 positions agree with TRBD1. CDR3 coding DNA: TGTGCCACCAGTGATCCCGGACAGGGGAGCACAGATACGCAGTATTTT. Translated, it gives CATSDPGQGSTDTQYF.